These T cell receptor beta chains were read from a single sample in a study of blood T cell repertoires in COVID-19. The data were produced by immunoSEQ multiplex PCR, yet TCRdb's version contains in-frame clones alone and is incomplete. Of 60,000 or so clones listed, approximately 90% are singletons. The specimen sequenced was peripheral blood. All receptors come from a human donor with acute or convalescent COVID-19. The donor label of this sample is uncertain. CDR3s include the opening cysteine and the closing phenylalanine or tryptophan. The order of the fields is D gene, CDR3 length, J gene, clone size, V gene, CDR3 DNA, CDR3 protein. A D gene is named only where the DNA matches it firmly. Not every row has a clone size; where given, it reads once, few, many or a size class.

D: TRBD1; length: 14; J: TRBJ1-2; size: .; V: TRBV25-1; DNA: TGTGCCAGCAGTGACACGACAGGGGGGTATGGCTACACCTTC; CDR3: CASSDTTGGYGYTF
D: .; length: 15; J: TRBJ2-2; size: .; V: TRBV19; DNA: TGTGCCAGTAGTCCCAGTGCGCGGAGCACCGGGGAGCTGTTTTTT; CDR3: CASSPSARSTGELFF
D: TRBD2; length: 19; J: TRBJ2-3; size: .; V: TRBV19; DNA: TGTGCCAGTAGTATAGGTGGGACTAGTTTATTAAATAGTCTGGATACGCAGTATTTT; CDR3: CASSIGGTSLLNSLDTQYF
D: TRBD1; length: 16; J: TRBJ1-4; size: .; V: TRBV15; DNA: TGTGCCACCAGCAGAGGGGGACAGGCCGGGAATGAAAAACTGTTTTTT; CDR3: CATSRGGQAGNEKLFF
D: TRBD2; length: 14; J: TRBJ2-7; size: .; V: TRBV5-6; DNA: TGTGCCAGCAGCTACACGGGACTAGCCGACGAGCAGTACTTC; CDR3: CASSYTGLADEQYF
D: TRBD1; length: 14; J: TRBJ2-1; size: once; V: TRBV7-6; DNA: TGTGCCAGCAGCCGGACAGGGGGCTACAATGAGCAGTTCTTC; CDR3: CASSRTGGYNEQFF
D: .; length: 14; J: TRBJ2-7; size: .; V: TRBV7-9; DNA: TGTGCCAGCAGCTTAATGACAGGGAGGTACGAGCAGTACTTC; CDR3: CASSLMTGRYEQYF
D: .; length: 13; J: TRBJ2-1; size: .; V: TRBV27; DNA: TGTGCCAGCAGTTTCGTAGGGGGAAATGAGCAGTTCTTC; CDR3: CASSFVGGNEQFF
D: .; length: 14; J: TRBJ1-6; size: once; V: TRBV30; DNA: TGTGCCTGGACGGTTAGCTCCTATAATTCACCCCTCCACTTT; CDR3: CAWTVSSYNSPLHF
D: TRBD1; length: 17; J: TRBJ1-4; size: .; V: TRBV28; DNA: TGTGCCAGCAGTCTAAAGAGCCTGACAGGGGGACTGAAAAAACTGTTTTTT; CDR3: CASSLKSLTGGLKKLFF
D: TRBD1; length: 12; J: TRBJ2-5; size: once; V: TRBV6-8; DNA: TGCAGGGGGTCGGGGAGTCGAGAGACCCAGTACTTC; CDR3: CRGSGSRETQYF
D: TRBD1; length: 17; J: TRBJ2-3; size: .; V: TRBV19; DNA: TGTGCCAGTAGTATCGTTTCCGGGACAGTATCTACAGATACGCAGTATTTT; CDR3: CASSIVSGTVSTDTQYF
D: .; length: 13; J: TRBJ2-3; size: few; V: TRBV5-6; DNA: TGTGCCAGCAGCAGCGCGACGGCAGATACGCAGTATTTT; CDR3: CASSSATADTQYF
D: .; length: 15; J: TRBJ2-7; size: .; V: TRBV9; DNA: TGTGCCAGCAGCCCGGGACTTTCCGCTTTCTACGAGCAGTACTTC; CDR3: CASSPGLSAFYEQYF
D: .; length: 15; J: TRBJ2-2; size: .; V: TRBV19; DNA: TGTGCCAGTAGTATAGTTGACTACTATACCGGGGAGCTGTTTTTT; CDR3: CASSIVDYYTGELFF
D: TRBD1; length: 15; J: TRBJ1-2; size: once; V: TRBV25-1; DNA: TGTGCCAGCAGTGAAGCGACAGGGGCAGGGCTTGGCTACACCTTC; CDR3: CASSEATGAGLGYTF
D: TRBD2; length: 15; J: TRBJ2-1; size: .; V: TRBV5-1; DNA: TGCGCCAGCAGCTCTACTAGCGTAGGGCTGCATGAGCAGTTCTTC; CDR3: CASSSTSVGLHEQFF
D: TRBD1; length: 16; J: TRBJ2-1; size: .; V: TRBV18; DNA: TGTGCCAGCTCACCACCTGAAAGGACAGGGGGATCATCGCCGTTCTTC; CDR3: CASSPPERTGGSSPFF
D: .; length: 13; J: TRBJ1-1; size: .; V: TRBV18; DNA: TGTGCCAGCTCACCCGCAAACAGGGATGGGCCCAGATTT; CDR3: CASSPANRDGPRF
D: .; length: 15; J: TRBJ2-3; size: .; V: TRBV11-3; DNA: TGTGCCAGCAGCTTAGATGGGGCAAGCACAGATACGCAGTATTTT; CDR3: CASSLDGASTDTQYF
D: TRBD2; length: 18; J: TRBJ2-2; size: .; V: TRBV10-3; DNA: TGTGCCATCAGTGACCCTCCAAGCGGGAGAAAGAACACCGGGGAGCTGTTTTTT; CDR3: CAISDPPSGRKNTGELFF
D: TRBD1; length: 15; J: TRBJ1-2; size: .; V: TRBV5-1; DNA: TGCGCCAGCAGCGTAGGGGGAACAGGGGCCTATGGCTACACCTTC; CDR3: CASSVGGTGAYGYTF
D: TRBD1; length: 15; J: TRBJ2-4; size: .; V: TRBV6-8; DNA: TGTGCCAGGACCAACAGGGGGTTGGACAAAAACATTCAGTACTTC; CDR3: CARTNRGLDKNIQYF
D: TRBD1; length: 14; J: TRBJ1-1; size: .; V: TRBV10-3; DNA: TGTGCCATCAGTGGGGACAGGGGGCCCACTGAAGCTTTCTTT; CDR3: CAISGDRGPTEAFF
D: TRBD2; length: 16; J: TRBJ2-3; size: .; V: TRBV6-4; DNA: TGTGCCAGCAGTGAAACGGGGGGAGGGCCCTCAGATACGCAGTATTTT; CDR3: CASSETGGGPSDTQYF
D: .; length: 15; J: TRBJ2-7; size: once; V: TRBV11-2; DNA: TGTGCCAGCAGCCTTCTCCCCTCAGTGTTCTACGAGCAGTACTTC; CDR3: CASSLLPSVFYEQYF
D: .; length: 14; J: TRBJ1-3; size: .; V: TRBV2; DNA: TGTGCCAGCAGTTCAGGGGACTCTGGAAACACCATATATTTT; CDR3: CASSSGDSGNTIYF
D: TRBD1; length: 15; J: TRBJ2-2; size: .; V: TRBV7-9; DNA: TGTGCCAGCAGCTCAAAGACAGGGAGCACCGGGGAGCTGTTTTTT; CDR3: CASSSKTGSTGELFF
D: TRBD2; length: 21; J: TRBJ2-1; size: .; V: TRBV19; DNA: TGTGCCAGTAGTATAGATATCCCCGGACTAGCGGCCCAGAGCTCCTACAATGAGCAGTTCTTC; CDR3: CASSIDIPGLAAQSSYNEQFF
D: TRBD2; length: 15; J: TRBJ2-3; size: .; V: TRBV4-2; DNA: TGTGCCAGCAGCCAGCGGGAGCTTGGCACAGATACGCAGTATTTT; CDR3: CASSQRELGTDTQYF
D: .; length: 14; J: TRBJ2-7; size: .; V: TRBV5-1; DNA: TGCGCCAGCAGCCCGGAGGGCATGTCCTACGAGCAGTACTTC; CDR3: CASSPEGMSYEQYF
D: .; length: 15; J: TRBJ1-6; size: .; V: TRBV19; DNA: TGTGCCAGTAGTATATGGGGCGGTTATAATTCACCCCTCCACTTT; CDR3: CASSIWGGYNSPLHF
D: .; length: 17; J: TRBJ1-4; size: .; V: TRBV3-1/TRBV3-2; DNA: TGTGCCAGCAGCCAAAGCGAAACGAACAGGGCGGGTGAAAAACTGTTTTTT; CDR3: CASSQSETNRAGEKLFF
D: .; length: 15; J: TRBJ1-5; size: .; V: TRBV27; DNA: TGTGCCAGCAGCCGATCCCGACAGGGCAATCAGCCCCAGCATTTT; CDR3: CASSRSRQGNQPQHF
D: .; length: 18; J: TRBJ2-5; size: .; V: TRBV2; DNA: TGTGCCAGCAGTGAATTGACGGACATGCTAGGGCAACAAGAGACCCAGTACTTC; CDR3: CASSELTDMLGQQETQYF
D: .; length: 14; J: TRBJ1-2; size: .; V: TRBV6-1; DNA: TGTGCCAGCAGTGAAGTGCAGGGGTACTATGGCTACACCTTC; CDR3: CASSEVQGYYGYTF
D: .; length: 11; J: TRBJ2-1; size: .; V: TRBV7-8; DNA: TGTGCCAGCAGCTATCCCGGGGAGCAGTTCTTC; CDR3: CASSYPGEQFF
D: TRBD1; length: 15; J: TRBJ1-3; size: .; V: TRBV5-1; DNA: TGCGCCAGCAGCATCACGACAGGGCCCGGAAACACCATATATTTT; CDR3: CASSITTGPGNTIYF
D: .; length: 13; J: TRBJ2-5; size: .; V: TRBV18; DNA: TGTGCCAGCTCACCACAGGGGAAAGAGACCCAGTACTTC; CDR3: CASSPQGKETQYF
D: TRBD1; length: 14; J: TRBJ1-5; size: .; V: TRBV24-1; DNA: TGTGCCACCGGGACAGGGGGCGTGGATCAGCCCCAGCATTTT; CDR3: CATGTGGVDQPQHF
D: .; length: 16; J: TRBJ2-3; size: .; V: TRBV24-1; DNA: TGTGCCACCAGTGATTTGAAGGGGTCTTCCACAGATACGCAGTATTTT; CDR3: CATSDLKGSSTDTQYF
D: .; length: 16; J: TRBJ1-4; size: .; V: TRBV7-2; DNA: TGTGCCAGCAGTTCACAGGGCCCAGGAACTAATGAAAAACTGTTTTTT; CDR3: CASSSQGPGTNEKLFF
D: .; length: 13; J: TRBJ1-2; size: .; V: TRBV19; DNA: TGTGCCAGTAGGAACTACAGGGAAGATGGCTACACCTTC; CDR3: CASRNYREDGYTF
D: TRBD1; length: 12; J: TRBJ1-1; size: .; V: TRBV6-5; DNA: TGTGCCAGCACCGAGACAGGGAGGCAAGCTTTCTTT; CDR3: CASTETGRQAFF
D: .; length: 15; J: TRBJ1-6; size: .; V: TRBV11-2; DNA: TGTGCCAGCAGCTTAGGGAGCACCCTCAATTCACCCCTCCACTTT; CDR3: CASSLGSTLNSPLHF
D: .; length: 16; J: TRBJ2-1; size: .; V: TRBV7-9; DNA: TGTGCCAGCAGCTTAGGTACGGACTACTCCTACAATGAGCAGTTCTTC; CDR3: CASSLGTDYSYNEQFF
D: .; length: 14; J: TRBJ1-5; size: few; V: TRBV19; DNA: TGTGCCAGTAGTATTCAGTTGCAGAATCAGCCCCAGCATTTT; CDR3: CASSIQLQNQPQHF
D: TRBD1; length: 16; J: TRBJ1-1; size: .; V: TRBV5-1; DNA: TGCGCCAGCAGCTTGGTACCAGGGGGCAGTCTGACTGAAGCTTTCTTT; CDR3: CASSLVPGGSLTEAFF
D: .; length: 14; J: TRBJ2-5; size: few; V: TRBV5-4; DNA: TGTGCCAGCAGCTTTAGCAGTCGCCAAGAGACCCAGTACTTC; CDR3: CASSFSSRQETQYF
D: .; length: 13; J: TRBJ1-1; size: medium-sized; V: TRBV3-1/TRBV3-2; DNA: TGTGCCAGCAGCCTAAACGCGGACACTGAAGCTTTCTTT; CDR3: CASSLNADTEAFF
D: .; length: 14; J: TRBJ1-2; size: .; V: TRBV6-5; DNA: TGTGCCAGCATGACAGGCGGTTCTTTATATGGCTACACCTTC; CDR3: CASMTGGSLYGYTF
D: .; length: 13; J: TRBJ1-6; size: many; V: TRBV4-3; DNA: TGCGCCAGCAGCCAAGAGCCTGAGCGCCCCCTCCACTTT; CDR3: CASSQEPERPLHF
D: .; length: 15; J: TRBJ2-6; size: .; V: TRBV5-1; DNA: TGCGCCAGCAGCCCCTCGTTCTCTGGGGCCAACGTCCTGACTTTC; CDR3: CASSPSFSGANVLTF